The clone carrying this TCR beta chain was counted a few times. Germline V gene sequence: CDR1 SGHRS, CDR2 YFSETQ. This CDR3 spans 12 amino acids. Trimming left V 2 bases short and J 4 bases short, with 7 bases between. Every isolated RNA sample was fully reverse transcribed, so sequencing captured expressed TCRB transcripts. There were 3 million to 4 million reads on average in the naive, central memory and regulatory T cell samples. Some clones are missing from TCRdb's copy, which holds only in-frame ones; the method was immunoSEQ multiplex PCR. The sample has 120,000 to 150,000 clones, approximately 10% seen once. This entry belongs to a study of beta chain features in type 1 diabetes.

The sequenced material came from central memory CD4+ T cells from blood. This chain connects TRBV5-1 to TRBJ2-7, with TRBD2 as a possible D gene (5 bases). The source is a woman between 40 and 55 years old in good health. The CDR3 DNA follows: TGCGCCAGCAGCTTTCGGGGATACGAGCAGTACTTC. This gives the protein CASSFRGYEQYF. The whole variable domain, remainder taken from reference TRBV5-1 and TRBJ2-7, is KAGVTQTPRYLIKTRGQQVTLSCSPISGHRSVSWYQQTPGQGLQFLFEYFSETQRNKGNFPGRFSGRQFSNSRSEMNVSTLELGDSALYLCASSFRGYEQYFGPGTRLTVT.